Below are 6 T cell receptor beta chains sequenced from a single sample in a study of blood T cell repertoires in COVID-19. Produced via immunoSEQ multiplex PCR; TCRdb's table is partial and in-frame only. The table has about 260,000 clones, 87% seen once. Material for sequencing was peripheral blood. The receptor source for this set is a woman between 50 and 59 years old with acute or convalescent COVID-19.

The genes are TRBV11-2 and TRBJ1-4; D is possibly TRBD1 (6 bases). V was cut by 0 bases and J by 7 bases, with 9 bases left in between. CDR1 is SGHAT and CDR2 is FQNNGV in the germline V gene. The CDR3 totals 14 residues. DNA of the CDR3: TGTGCCAGCAGCTTAGATTACAGGGTTGAAAAACTGTTTTTT. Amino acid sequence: CASSLDYRVEKLFF.

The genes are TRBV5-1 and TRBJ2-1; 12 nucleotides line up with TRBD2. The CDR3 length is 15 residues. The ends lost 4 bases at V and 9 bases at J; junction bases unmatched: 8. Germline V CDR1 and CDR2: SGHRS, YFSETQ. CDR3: CASSQGLAGTGEQFF. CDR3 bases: TGCGCCAGCAGCCAAGGACTAGCGGGAACGGGTGAGCAGTTCTTC.

This CDR3 is CASSLPGGNQPQHF. The DNA for the CDR3 is TGTGCCAGCAGTTTGCCAGGGGGCAATCAGCCCCAGCATTTT. This chain joins TRBV28 and TRBJ1-5; tentative D call: TRBD1 (6 bases). V was shortened by 3 bases and J by 2 bases, with 8 bases between the two germline ends. This CDR3 is built from 14 residues. Germline assignment: CDR1 MDHEN and CDR2 SYDVKM.

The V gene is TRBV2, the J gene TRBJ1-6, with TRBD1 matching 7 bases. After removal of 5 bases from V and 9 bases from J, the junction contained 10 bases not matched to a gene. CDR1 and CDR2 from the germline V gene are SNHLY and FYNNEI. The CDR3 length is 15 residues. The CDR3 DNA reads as TGTGCCAGCAGTACACAGGGGTCCGGGTCTTCACCCCTCCACTTT. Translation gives CASSTQGSGSSPLHF.

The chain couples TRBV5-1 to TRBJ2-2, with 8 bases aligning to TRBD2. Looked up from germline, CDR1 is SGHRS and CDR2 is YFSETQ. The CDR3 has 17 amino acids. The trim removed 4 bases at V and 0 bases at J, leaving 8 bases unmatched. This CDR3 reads CASSPLGLAANTGELFF. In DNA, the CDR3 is TGCGCCAGCAGCCCATTAGGACTAGCAGCGAACACCGGGGAGCTGTTTTTT.

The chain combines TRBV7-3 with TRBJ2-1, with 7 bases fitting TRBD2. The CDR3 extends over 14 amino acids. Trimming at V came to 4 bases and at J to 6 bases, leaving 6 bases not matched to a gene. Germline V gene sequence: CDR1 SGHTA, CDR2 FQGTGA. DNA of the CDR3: TGTGCCAGCAGCTATGGCCCTAGCGGCAATGAGCAGTTCTTC. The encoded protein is CASSYGPSGNEQFF.